What follows are 16 T cell receptor beta chains derived from one specimen sequenced in a study of T cell responses to AZD1222 COVID-19 vaccine. The table came from immunoSEQ multiplex PCR; TCRdb's copy has only in-frame clones and leaves some out. Of 85,000 to 130,000 clones in the sample, about 92% are singletons; the top ten hold approximately 8.2%. The sequences come from peripheral blood, collected 28 days after the second AZD1222 dose. The receptors derive from an adult who received the AZD1222 COVID-19 vaccine.

The chain employs TRBV7-2 and TRBJ2-7; 13 bases map to TRBD2. The junction had 2 bases not matched to a gene; V was cut back by 6 bases and J by 0 bases. Germline CDR1 and CDR2: SGHTA and FQGNSA. The CDR3 loop spans 15 amino acids. In DNA, the CDR3 is TGTGCCAGCAGGGGGACTAGCGGGGTCTCCTACGAGCAGTACTTC. The encoded protein is CASRGTSGVSYEQYF.

The rearrangement links TRBV29-1 to TRBJ1-5; weak D call: TRBD1 (6 bases). The CDR3 is 14 residues long. V was clipped by 4 bases and J by 0 bases, with 10 bases between them. Germline CDR1 reads SQVTM; CDR2 reads ANQGSEA. The CDR3 reads CSVGGAASNQPQHF. The CDR3 coding sequence is TGCAGCGTTGGGGGGGCGGCTAGCAATCAGCCCCAGCATTTT.

The chain employs TRBV7-2 and TRBJ2-7, with TRBD2 identical over 7 bases. The CDR3 extends over 14 amino acids. V gave up 6 bases and J gave up 6 bases; unmatched junction bases: 11. In germline, CDR1 is SGHTA, CDR2 FQGNSA. CDR3 residues: CASREGLRPLEQYF. The CDR3 nucleotides read TGTGCCAGCAGAGAGGGACTAAGACCTCTCGAGCAGTACTTC.

V is TRBV5-8 and J is TRBJ1-1; the D is unclear. The CDR3 consists of 14 residues. CDR1 is SGHTS and CDR2 is YDEGEE in the germline V gene. V lost 2 bases and J lost 7, with 15 bases in between. In DNA form, the CDR3 reads TGTGCCAGCAGCTTAGGCCGCCCGGAACATGAAGCTTTCTTT. Its protein product is CASSLGRPEHEAFF.

CDR3 amino acids: CASSYIGAAYEQYF. The CDR3, as DNA: TGTGCCAGCAGCTACATAGGGGCAGCCTACGAGCAGTACTTC. The chain links TRBV7-2 to TRBJ2-7; maybe TRBD1 (5 bases). Germline V gene lookup returns CDR1 SGHTA and CDR2 FQGNSA. This CDR3 is built from 14 residues. Between the trimmed V and J ends, which lost 4 bases and 2 bases, there was a span of 12 bases.

The gene calls are TRBV2 and TRBJ2-5; 14 nucleotides match TRBD2. There are 15 residues in the CDR3. Trimming cost V 4 bases and J 2 bases; bases outside gene matches: 0. Per germline, CDR1 SNHLY and CDR2 FYNNEI. CDR3 sequence (DNA): TGTGCCAGCAGTGGACTAGCGGGGGGGCAAGAGACCCAGTACTTC. This codes for CASSGLAGGQETQYF. Complete variable domain (other parts from reference TRBV2 and TRBJ2-5): EPEVTQTPSHQVTQMGQEVILRCVPISNHLYFYWYRQILGQKVEFLVSFYNNEISEKSEIFDDQFSVERPDGSNFTLKIRSTKLEDSAMYFCASSGLAGGQETQYFGPGTRLLVL.

This clone has just one count. This chain connects TRBV28 to TRBJ1-1, with a tentative D call TRBD1 (6 bases). V lost 5 bases and J lost 8, with 12 bases in between. The CDR3 consists of 12 residues. In germline, CDR1 is MDHEN, CDR2 SYDVKM. The CDR3 DNA follows: TGTGCCAGCAGTCCTCTAGGGGGGGAAGCTTTCTTT. Its protein product is CASSPLGGEAFF.

This clone was detected only once. The chain couples TRBV7-9 to TRBJ1-5, with 7 bases aligning to TRBD1. V dropped 3 bases and J dropped 7; count of bases not matched to a gene: 6. This CDR3 spans 14 amino acids. Germline assignment: CDR1 SEHNR and CDR2 FQNEAQ (reference sequence). The CDR3 loop reads CASSFEGGRQPQHF. The CDR3 DNA reads as TGTGCCAGCAGCTTCGAAGGGGGCAGACAGCCCCAGCATTTT. Full variable domain (outside the CDR3, taken from reference TRBV7-9 and TRBJ1-5): DTGVSQNPRHKITKRGQNVTFRCDPISEHNRLYWYRQTLGQGPEFLTYFQNEAQLEKSRLLSDRFSAERPKGSFSTLEIQRTEQGDSAMYLCASSFEGGRQPQHFGDGTRLSIL.

The CDR3 spells CASEDRGLYEQYF. The CDR3 bases are TGTGCCAGCGAGGACAGGGGGCTGTACGAGCAGTACTTC. V gene TRBV6-5 combines with J gene TRBJ2-7, with 11 bases aligning to TRBD1. Per germline, CDR1 MNHEY and CDR2 SVGAGI. V lost 8 bases and J lost 4; bases outside the gene matches: 4. The CDR3 totals 13 residues.

The V call is TRBV5-4, the J call TRBJ1-6; D might be TRBD1 (6 bases). The V and J ends lost 4 bases and 5 bases respectively, with 16 bases between them. This CDR3 is built from 16 residues. Germline CDR1 reads SGHNT; CDR2 reads YYREEE (reference sequence). The CDR3 region has the DNA TGTGCCAGCAGCCCGGACCCAGGGGCGGATAATTCACCCCTCCACTTT. It encodes CASSPDPGADNSPLHF.

The chain uses TRBV24-1 and TRBJ2-3, with 13 positions matching TRBD2. J lost 5 bases, V lost 12 bases, and 4 bases had no gene match. The CDR3 runs to 13 residues. Germline V gene sequence: CDR1 KGHDR, CDR2 SFDVKD. CDR3 protein: CAAGTSGVDTQYF. The CDR3 region has the DNA TGTGCCGCCGGGACTAGCGGGGTAGATACGCAGTATTTT.

The genes are TRBV19 and TRBJ2-3; the D call may be TRBD1 or TRBD2 (5 bases each). CDR1 and CDR2 from the germline V gene are LNHDA and SQIVND (reference sequence). The CDR3 contains 14 residues. The germline V and J ends were trimmed by 3 bases and 1 base, with 8 bases remaining between them. The CDR3 is CASSIGTRTDTQYF. DNA of the CDR3: TGTGCCAGTAGTATTGGGACCCGCACAGATACGCAGTATTTT. Looking up the rest from reference TRBV19 and TRBJ2-3 gives the full variable domain: DGGITQSPKYLFRKEGQNVTLSCEQNLNHDAMYWYRQDPGQGLRLIYYSQIVNDFQKGDIAEGYSVSREKKESFPLTVTSAQKNPTAFYLCASSIGTRTDTQYFGPGTRLTVL.

V is TRBV7-9 and J is TRBJ1-5; 7 positions match TRBD1. Unmatched junction bases numbered 10, after V lost 5 bases and J lost 6 bases. Per germline, CDR1 SEHNR and CDR2 FQNEAQ (reference sequence). The CDR3 is 15 residues long. The CDR3 bases are TGTGCCAGCAGCCCAGGGGGGGGGCTAGGTCAGCCCCAGCATTTT. Protein sequence: CASSPGGGLGQPQHF. The variable domain in full, with the rest retrieved from reference TRBV7-9 and TRBJ1-5, is DTGVSQNPRHKITKRGQNVTFRCDPISEHNRLYWYRQTLGQGPEFLTYFQNEAQLEKSRLLSDRFSAERPKGSFSTLEIQRTEQGDSAMYLCASSPGGGLGQPQHFGDGTRLSIL.

The chain couples TRBV11-3 to TRBJ1-4; TRBD1 is a possible D gene (6 bases). Trimming pared 0 bases from V and 8 bases from J, leaving 13 bases between. Germline CDR1 is SGHNT and CDR2 is YENEEA. The CDR3 loop spans 15 amino acids. The CDR3 is CASSLDRGIREKLFF. The CDR3 region has the DNA TGTGCCAGCAGCTTAGATAGGGGGATTCGGGAAAAACTGTTTTTT.

J is TRBJ2-3 and V is TRBV10-2; 9 bases line up with TRBD1. The junction had 7 bases not matched to a gene; V was cut back by 6 bases and J by 3 bases. Germline lookup yields CDR1 WSHSY and CDR2 SAAADI. CDR3 length: 15 amino acids. CDR3 amino acids: CASRSTGGRTDTQYF. CDR3 coding DNA: TGCGCCAGCAGATCGACAGGGGGGAGGACAGATACGCAGTATTTT.

The chain joins TRBV18 to TRBJ1-1; maybe TRBD1 (6 bases). V lost 4 bases to trimming and J lost 6 bases, with 27 bases between them. This CDR3 is built from 18 residues. The V gene's germline CDR1 is KGHSH and CDR2 LQKENI. CDR3 sequence (DNA): TGTGCCAGCTCACTGACCGGTCTGGAGGGGGGCGCGAAGGCTGAAGCTTTCTTT. Translated, it gives CASSLTGLEGGAKAEAFF. Full variable domain (remainder filled in from reference TRBV18 and TRBJ1-1): NAGVMQNPRHLVRRRGQEARLRCSPMKGHSHVYWYRQLPEEGLKFMVYLQKENIIDESGMPKERFSAEFPKEGPSILRIQQVVRGDSAAYFCASSLTGLEGGAKAEAFFGQGTRLTVV.